The rows below give T cell receptor beta chains drawn from one sample of a study of blood T cells in healthy people across ages. TCRdb reanalysed the 5' RACE reads using MiXCR and keeps one entry per CDR3 protein. This sample has over a million distinct CDR3 sequences; around 27% occur once, and the top ten carry 0.65% to 0.75%. These data were also reused for a study on T cells of mothers and their children.

Input material: blood. These receptors were collected from a girl aged 2 to 10 in good health. Both conserved end residues are part of each CDR3. Size is stated for part of the rows, as once, few or many counts, or as a class when the clone is expanded.

CDR3 length,J gene,V gene,clone size,CDR3 protein
16,TRBJ1-2,TRBV3-1,few,CASSHAFNRVSYGCTF
14,TRBJ1-5,TRBV20-1,NA,CSAREHSSNQPQHF
15,TRBJ1-5,TRBV20-1,NA,CSARVGGSYNQPQHF
13,TRBJ2-7,TRBV27,few,CASSSRGFYEQYF
12,NA,TRBV29-1,NA,CSVVFAGETQYF
16,TRBJ2-1,TRBV20-1,NA,CSASSPESGGRGEQFF
13,TRBJ2-7,TRBV12-3/TRBV12-4,NA,CASRSDFSYEQYF
14,TRBJ2-2,TRBV6-1,NA,CASSENLGLWELFF
18,TRBJ2-6,TRBV6-1,few,CASSEALTDYSGANVLTF
15,TRBJ2-5,TRBV27,NA,CASSSSGSGGETQYF
13,TRBJ2-7,TRBV29-1,NA,CSGGQGPTYEQYF
15,TRBJ2-1,TRBV5-1,few,CASSSQGTHRNEQFF
13,TRBJ2-1,TRBV6-1,NA,CAGGTALLNEQFF
13,TRBJ2-1,TRBV7-2,few,CASRRLVGNEQFF
14,TRBJ2-5,TRBV14,NA,CASSPARGRETQYF